The present T cell receptor (beta chain) was sequenced within a study of vaccination and CD4 T cells after COVID-19. Study-level background: Convalescent persons amounted to six males plus four females, two of whom were Hispanic.

The CDR3 covers 13 residues. Trimming took 3 bases from V and 6 from J, leaving 11 bases between them. Oncomine TCR Beta short-read sequencing was applied to DNA from cultured CD4+ T cells. The authors extracted genomic DNA from cultured CD4+ T cells. TCRdb independently ran MiXCR on the PCR reads; one entry per CDR3 protein. The data show 20,000 or so distinct CDR3 sequences, approximately 40% seen once. The treatment is: 10-day PBMC culture with coronavirus spike peptide pools or control peptides (ViraFEST assay). Half-medium replacement with fresh IL-2 medium took place on days 3 and 7. This clonotype was seen a few times. Its target is unknown.

The sample was CD4+ T cells from blood, cultured in vitro, taken after SARS-CoV-2 vaccination. The sequence was obtained from a human donor who had recovered from COVID-19. The chain carries TRBV12-3 or TRBV12-4 and TRBJ1-2; TRBD1 is a possible D gene (5 bases). The CDR3: CASSLLQGNGYTF. The CDR3 DNA follows: TGTGCCAGCAGTTTGCTTCAGGGTAATGGCTACACCTTC.